The text below deals with one T cell receptor beta chain. Original handling: Nucleated cell number was recorded as an estimate derived from reference gene primer amplification. The assay was immunoSEQ multiplex PCR, and TCRdb's table has in-frame clones only and misses some. The D gene and trimming were derived from the DNA, and the V and J assignments and clone size from that table. This table holds 100,000 to 150,000 clones, approximately 81% found once. This entry comes from a study of blood T cell repertoires in COVID-19. Study background: T cells, B-cell-depleted T cells, or PBMCs supplied cDNA or gDNA.

Germline CDR1 reads SNHLY; CDR2 reads FYNNEI. The germline V and J ends were trimmed by 2 bases and 4 bases, with 17 bases remaining between them. The CDR3 consists of 16 residues. This TCR was sampled from a woman between 45 and 60 years old with acute or convalescent COVID-19. The sample was peripheral blood. This sequence joins TRBV2 and TRBJ1-2; D remains unclear. This CDR3 reads CASSEPAASTIYGYTF. CDR3 coding DNA: TGTGCCAGCAGTGAACCCGCGGCGAGTACTATCTATGGCTACACCTTC.